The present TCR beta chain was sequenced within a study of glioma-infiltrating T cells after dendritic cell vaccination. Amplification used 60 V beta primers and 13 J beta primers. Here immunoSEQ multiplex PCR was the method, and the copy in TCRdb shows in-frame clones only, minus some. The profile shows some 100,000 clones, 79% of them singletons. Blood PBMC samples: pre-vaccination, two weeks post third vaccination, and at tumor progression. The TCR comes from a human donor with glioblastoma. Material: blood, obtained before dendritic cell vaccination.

The CDR3 DNA reads as TGTGCCAGCAAGGAGGGTCCGAGCAATCAGCCCCAGCATTTT. The encoded protein is CASKEGPSNQPQHF. The chain uses TRBV2 and TRBJ1-5; no firm D call. The germline V gene encodes CDR1 SNHLY and CDR2 FYNNEI. The CDR3 consists of 14 residues. Deletions cut 7 bases from V and 1 base from J, with 11 bases between.